Listed below are T cell receptor beta chains from one sample, sequenced in a study of shared clonotypes between healthy human individuals. Generated by immunoSEQ multiplex PCR, the TCRdb table keeps only in-frame clones and is missing some. The sample has over a million clones, roughly 96% seen once. Sequences were obtained from naive CD4+ T cells sorted from blood. The receptors derive from a man younger than 40 in good health. Both conserved end residues are part of each CDR3. A D gene is named only where the DNA matches it firmly. Expanded clones are given a class, and other clones once, few, many or no size at all.

size: -; V: TRBV7-9; J: TRBJ2-1; D: TRBD2; CDR3: CASSPRGLAGGNNEQFF; DNA: TGTGCCAGCAGCCCCAGGGGACTAGCGGGAGGTAACAATGAGCAGTTCTTC
size: -; V: TRBV11-2; J: TRBJ2-7; D: -; CDR3: CASSLVAGPHEQYF; DNA: TGTGCCAGCAGCTTAGTGGCAGGGCCCCACGAGCAGTACTTC
size: -; V: TRBV11-2; J: TRBJ2-3; D: -; CDR3: CASSYRLTGDTDTQYF; DNA: TGTGCCAGCAGCTACAGACTGACAGGAGACACAGATACGCAGTATTTT
size: once; V: TRBV5-1; J: TRBJ2-5; D: -; CDR3: CASSLLGGQEETQYF; DNA: TGCGCCAGCAGCTTGTTAGGGGGGCAGGAGGAGACCCAGTACTTC
size: -; V: TRBV7-2; J: TRBJ2-7; D: -; CDR3: CASSPSGYEQYF; DNA: TGTGCCAGCAGCCCCAGCGGCTACGAGCAGTACTTC
size: -; V: TRBV19; J: TRBJ2-2; D: -; CDR3: CASSIVGGTGELFF; DNA: TGTGCCAGTAGTATAGTTGGGGGCACCGGGGAGCTGTTTTTT
size: -; V: TRBV7-9; J: TRBJ1-4; D: -; CDR3: CASSPGRGKEKLFF; DNA: TGTGCCAGCAGCCCTGGGAGGGGAAAGGAAAAACTGTTTTTT
size: -; V: TRBV27; J: TRBJ1-1; D: -; CDR3: CASSFVRGTEAFF; DNA: TGTGCCAGCAGTTTCGTCCGGGGGACTGAAGCTTTCTTT
size: -; V: TRBV2; J: TRBJ2-7; D: -; CDR3: CASSDGPTSGYEQYF; DNA: TGTGCCAGCAGTGATGGGCCTACCTCCGGCTACGAGCAGTACTTC
size: -; V: TRBV28; J: TRBJ2-1; D: TRBD2; CDR3: CASSFFWRESYNEQFF; DNA: TGTGCCAGCAGTTTTTTTTGGCGGGAGTCCTACAATGAGCAGTTCTTC
size: -; V: TRBV2; J: TRBJ1-5; D: -; CDR3: CASSPRQTDQPQHF; DNA: TGTGCCAGCAGCCCCCGACAGACCGATCAGCCCCAGCATTTT
size: -; V: TRBV5-1; J: TRBJ1-2; D: -; CDR3: CASSPVGFYGYTF; DNA: TGCGCCAGCAGTCCTGTGGGTTTCTATGGCTACACCTTC
size: -; V: TRBV7-6; J: TRBJ2-1; D: -; CDR3: CASSLGTGAHDEQFF; DNA: TGTGCCAGCAGCTTAGGAACCGGAGCACACGATGAGCAGTTCTTC
size: once; V: TRBV18; J: TRBJ2-5; D: TRBD2; CDR3: CASSPLNSGTSETQYF; DNA: TGTGCCAGCTCACCACTTAATAGCGGGACGTCAGAGACCCAGTACTTC
size: once; V: TRBV4-1; J: TRBJ2-7; D: -; CDR3: CASSQALRPSYEQYF; DNA: TGCGCCAGCAGCCAAGCTCTGAGACCCTCCTACGAGCAGTACTTC
size: -; V: TRBV18; J: TRBJ2-1; D: TRBD2; CDR3: CASSPNAGTTYNEQFF; DNA: TGTGCCAGCTCTCCCAACGCCGGGACTACATACAATGAGCAGTTCTTC
size: -; V: TRBV5-1; J: TRBJ2-7; D: -; CDR3: CASSLAGDSYEQYF; DNA: TGCGCCAGCAGCTTGGCCGGGGACTCCTACGAGCAGTACTTC
size: -; V: TRBV19; J: TRBJ2-7; D: TRBD2; CDR3: CASSIRLAVYEQYF; DNA: TGTGCCAGTAGTATTCGTCTAGCGGTCTACGAGCAGTACTTC
size: -; V: TRBV9; J: TRBJ2-3; D: -; CDR3: CASSVEFPDTQYF; DNA: TGTGCCAGCAGCGTAGAATTCCCCGATACGCAGTATTTT
size: once; V: TRBV28; J: TRBJ2-3; D: -; CDR3: CASSLIGDTQYF; DNA: TGTGCCAGCAGCCTAATAGGGGATACGCAGTATTTT
size: -; V: TRBV11-2; J: TRBJ2-7; D: TRBD2; CDR3: CASRPLRSGGYEQYF; DNA: TGTGCCAGCAGACCCTTACGGAGCGGGGGGTACGAGCAGTACTTC
size: -; V: TRBV7-9; J: TRBJ2-1; D: -; CDR3: CASSLYRLDEQFF; DNA: TGTGCCAGCAGCCTTTACAGGCTAGATGAGCAGTTCTTC
size: -; V: TRBV5-4; J: TRBJ2-3; D: -; CDR3: CASSLGRTDTQYF; DNA: TGTGCCAGCAGCTTGGGCAGAACAGATACGCAGTATTTT
size: -; V: TRBV2; J: TRBJ2-7; D: -; CDR3: CASSHNLDAYEQYF; DNA: TGTGCCAGCAGCCACAATCTTGACGCCTACGAGCAGTACTTC
size: -; V: TRBV27; J: TRBJ1-5; D: -; CDR3: CASSSIRPSVGFSNQPQHF; DNA: TGTGCCAGCAGTTCCATCAGGCCCTCGGTGGGGTTTAGCAATCAGCCCCAGCATTTT
size: -; V: TRBV19; J: TRBJ2-3; D: -; CDR3: CASINPSGTQYF; DNA: TGTGCCAGTATCAACCCTAGTGGTACGCAGTATTTT
size: -; V: TRBV6-5; J: TRBJ2-7; D: -; CDR3: CASSSPVGEQYF; DNA: TGTGCCAGCAGTTCCCCGGTTGGCGAGCAGTACTTC
size: -; V: TRBV5-4; J: TRBJ2-5; D: -; CDR3: CASSPPMAGPQETQYF; DNA: TGTGCCAGCAGCCCGCCGATGGCAGGCCCCCAAGAGACCCAGTACTTC
size: once; V: TRBV7-2; J: TRBJ1-2; D: -; CDR3: CASSPRGIGYTF; DNA: TGTGCCAGCAGCCCCAGGGGAATTGGCTACACCTTC
size: -; V: TRBV19; J: TRBJ2-5; D: -; CDR3: CASSMSGETQYF; DNA: TGTGCCAGTAGTATGAGTGGAGAGACCCAGTACTTC